This entry features one T cell receptor beta chain sequence. What it binds is not known. These data come from a study of cytomegalovirus exposure and HLA in healthy donors. The germline gives CDR1 SEHNR, CDR2 FQNEAQ (reference sequence). This CDR3 is 17 amino acids long. Trimming removed 2 bases at V and 8 bases at J, with 21 bases between. Researchers ran the PCR with 60 Vbeta and 13 Jbeta primers. Only in-frame clones appear in the TCRdb table, and some are missing; sequencing was by immunoSEQ multiplex PCR. Here the sample spans fewer than 250,000 clones, about four fifths being singletons. The study, taken as a whole, reports: Apparent HLA restriction characterized most CMV-associated TCR beta chains in a later analysis.

The chain recombines TRBV7-9 with TRBJ1-4; D is unclear. The sample was PBMCs. This receptor was obtained from a woman aged 45-59 years in good health and CMV-seropositive. CDR3 in amino acids: CASSLKEPGRFGEKLFF. As DNA, the CDR3 is TGTGCCAGCAGCTTAAAGGAGCCGGGGAGGTTTGGAGAAAAACTGTTTTTT.